A single sample gave rise to the 20 T cell receptor beta chains below, sequenced in a study of blood T cell repertoires in COVID-19. Method: immunoSEQ multiplex PCR; TCRdb's copy keeps in-frame clones and lacks some. The sample shows 80,000 to 100,000 clones, about 91% of them seen only once. Sequences were obtained from peripheral blood. These receptors were collected from a human donor with active COVID-19. The donor label of this sample is uncertain.

The chain is built from TRBV24-1 and TRBJ2-6; TRBD2 matches at 8 bases. With V trimmed by 9 bases and J by 2 bases, 5 bases remained unmatched. Germline V gene data show CDR1 as KGHDR and CDR2 as SFDVKD. The CDR3 extends over 15 amino acids. The DNA for the CDR3 is TGTGCCACCCGCCCCGGGGGGGCTGGGGCCAACGTCCTGACTTTC. Protein product: CATRPGGAGANVLTF.

The gene calls are TRBV6-5 and TRBJ1-5; 8 bases fit TRBD1. Unmatched junction bases numbered 8, after V lost 6 bases and J lost 4 bases. The CDR3 is 15 amino acids. Germline lookup yields CDR1 MNHEY and CDR2 SVGAGI. CDR3 coding DNA: TGTGCCAGCAGCCCCAGGGGGCGGGGGAATCAGCCCCAGCATTTT. Translating it yields CASSPRGRGNQPQHF.

The chain has TRBV5-1 and TRBJ1-1; weak D call: TRBD1 (5 bases). The CDR3 is made up of 14 amino acids. V lost 5 bases, J lost 4 bases, and 15 bases lay in between. The germline gives CDR1 SGHRS, CDR2 YFSETQ. The CDR3 here is CASRVGAGVTEAFF. The CDR3 region has the DNA TGCGCCAGCAGGGTAGGGGCGGGAGTCACTGAAGCTTTCTTT.

The chain employs TRBV18 and TRBJ1-5, with 8 bases matching TRBD1. Germline values: CDR1 KGHSH, CDR2 LQKENI. V lost 6 bases and J lost 7; bases outside the gene matches: 8. CDR3 size: 14 residues. CDR3 sequence reads: CASSPDRESQPQHF. CDR3 bases: TGTGCCAGCTCGCCGGACAGGGAGAGCCAGCCCCAGCATTTT.

This rearrangement joins TRBV28 to TRBJ2-3; TRBD2 might be the D (6 bases). This CDR3 contains 15 residues. The V gene's germline CDR1 is MDHEN and CDR2 SYDVKM. The germline V and J ends were trimmed by 2 bases and 2 bases, with 11 bases remaining between them. CDR3 sequence reads: CASSLGRGYTDTQYF. CDR3 DNA sequence: TGTGCCAGCAGTTTAGGGCGGGGCTACACAGATACGCAGTATTTT.

The chain recombines TRBV19 with TRBJ2-5; D might be TRBD1 (5 bases). Germline V gives CDR1 LNHDA, CDR2 SQIVND (reference sequence). This CDR3 region has 13 residues. The germline V and J ends were trimmed by 7 bases and 5 bases, with 14 bases remaining between them. The CDR3 DNA follows: TGTGCCAGTACCTCCCGTCCAGGGGAGACCCAGTACTTC. Its protein product is CASTSRPGETQYF. The full variable domain, in which reference TRBV19 and TRBJ2-5 provide the parts outside the CDR3, is DGGITQSPKYLFRKEGQNVTLSCEQNLNHDAMYWYRQDPGQGLRLIYYSQIVNDFQKGDIAEGYSVSREKKESFPLTVTSAQKNPTAFYLCASTSRPGETQYFGPGTRLLVL.

The chain carries TRBV19 and TRBJ1-1, with D possibly TRBD1 on 5 matching bases. The germline gives CDR1 LNHDA, CDR2 SQIVND (reference sequence). V lost 7 bases, J lost 3 bases, and 9 bases lay in between. CDR3 length equals 12 residues. The CDR3 protein is CASNRGYTEAFF. Written as DNA, the CDR3 is TGTGCCAGTAATCGGGGGTACACTGAAGCTTTCTTT.

The chain uses TRBV7-3 and TRBJ2-2; maybe TRBD1 (5 bases). The CDR3 has 13 amino acids. Germline V gene sequence: CDR1 SGHTA, CDR2 FQGTGA. Trimming removed 2 bases at V and 4 bases at J, with 5 bases between. CDR3 in amino acids: CASSLQGTGELFF. In DNA, the CDR3 is TGTGCCAGCAGCTTACAGGGCACCGGGGAGCTGTTTTTT.

V gene TRBV7-6 combines with J gene TRBJ2-7, with TRBD2 identical over 11 bases. The CDR3 has 15 residues. Germline V gene sequence: CDR1 SGHVS, CDR2 FNYEAQ. Trimming took 5 bases from V and 3 from J; bases not matched to a gene: 6. The CDR3 loop is CASSSPGTSGYEQYF. The CDR3, as DNA: TGTGCCAGCAGCAGTCCCGGGACTAGCGGCTACGAGCAGTACTTC. The full variable domain, its missing parts supplied by reference TRBV7-6 and TRBJ2-7, is GAGVSQSPRYKVTKRGQDVALRCDPISGHVSLYWYRQALGQGPEFLTYFNYEAQQDKSGLPNDRFSAERPEGSISTLTIQRTEQRDSAMYRCASSSPGTSGYEQYFGPGTRLTVT.

V usage is TRBV9 and J usage is TRBJ2-6; D call uncertain. Trimming left V 4 bases short and J 5 bases short, with 7 bases between. The CDR3 runs 13 residues. Germline-derived CDR1 and CDR2 are SGDLS and YYNGEE. The CDR3 is CASSPPRANVLTF. The CDR3 region has the DNA TGTGCCAGCAGCCCCCCCAGGGCCAACGTCCTGACTTTC.

The chain has TRBV11-3 and TRBJ2-3, with TRBD2 matching 10 bases. The V and J ends lost 6 bases and 0 bases, in that order; junction bases with no gene match: 3. CDR3 length: 15 amino acids. In germline, CDR1 is SGHNT, CDR2 YENEEA. CDR3 sequence (DNA): TGTGCCAGCAGTAGCGGGGGGCGGAGCACAGATACGCAGTATTTT. Amino acid sequence: CASSSGGRSTDTQYF.

The chain has TRBV12-3 or TRBV12-4 and TRBJ1-2; D unclear. This CDR3 region has 13 residues. V was clipped by 3 bases and J by 4 bases, with 9 bases between them. CDR3 coding DNA: TGTGCCAGCAGTTTTAGGGAGAGCTATGGCTACACCTTC. Translation: CASSFRESYGYTF.

The V call is TRBV24-1, the J call TRBJ1-2; 7 bases agree with TRBD1. The CDR3 consists of 14 residues. V dropped 7 bases and J dropped 5; count of bases not matched to a gene: 9. Germline CDR1 and CDR2: KGHDR and SFDVKD. CDR3 amino acids: CATSAKGAIYGYTF. As DNA, the CDR3 is TGTGCCACCAGCGCTAAGGGGGCCATTTATGGCTACACCTTC.

This chain uses TRBV11-1 with TRBJ2-3, with D hard to call. The V and J ends lost 1 base and 2 bases respectively, with 7 bases between them. CDR1 and CDR2 from the germline V gene are SGHAT and FQDESV (reference sequence). The CDR3 spans 14 residues. CDR3 in amino acids: CASSLGALTDTQYF. DNA of the CDR3: TGTGCCAGCAGCTTAGGGGCCCTCACAGATACGCAGTATTTT. Combining the CDR3 with reference TRBV11-1 and TRBJ2-3 gives the whole variable domain EAEVAQSPRYKITEKSQAVAFWCDPISGHATLYWYRQILGQGPELLVQFQDESVVDDSQLPKDRFSAERLKGVDSTLKIQPAELGDSAMYLCASSLGALTDTQYFGPGTRLTVL.

The chain combines TRBV4-2 with TRBJ2-7; 7 bases fit TRBD1. After removal of 4 bases from V and 0 bases from J, the junction contained 3 bases not matched to a gene. The CDR3 spans 14 residues. Looked up from germline, CDR1 is LGHNA and CDR2 is YNFKEQ. CDR3 protein: CASSPRDSSYEQYF. CDR3 bases: TGTGCCAGCAGCCCCCGGGACAGCTCCTACGAGCAGTACTTC.

The J gene is TRBJ1-1, the V gene TRBV19; maybe TRBD1 (6 bases). This CDR3 comprises 17 residues. Trimming shortened V by 4 bases and J by 1 base, and 19 bases separated the two germline ends. Germline V gives CDR1 LNHDA, CDR2 SQIVND (reference sequence). The CDR3 sequence: CASSRLGVQGPNTEAFF. The CDR3 DNA is TGTGCCAGTAGTAGATTAGGCGTACAGGGCCCGAACACTGAAGCTTTCTTT.

J is TRBJ1-5 and V is TRBV5-6, with TRBD1 as a possible D gene (5 bases). In germline, CDR1 is SGHDT, CDR2 YYEEEE. This CDR3 is built from 13 residues. V lost 4 bases and J lost 7, with 12 bases in between. CDR3 protein: CASSRGGVQPQHF. For the CDR3, the DNA is TGTGCCAGCAGCCGGGGGGGGGTCCAGCCCCAGCATTTT. Complete variable domain (other parts from reference TRBV5-6 and TRBJ1-5): DAGVTQSPTHLIKTRGQQVTLRCSPKSGHDTVSWYQQALGQGPQFIFQYYEEEERQRGNFPDRFSGHQFPNYSSELNVNALLLGDSALYLCASSRGGVQPQHFGDGTRLSIL.

The genes are TRBV6-6 and TRBJ1-5; D perhaps matches TRBD1 (5 bases). From germline, CDR1 is MNHNY and CDR2 SVGAGI (reference sequence). Trimming removed 0 bases at V and 7 bases at J, with 13 bases between. The CDR3 sequence is 15 residues long. CDR3 sequence (DNA): TGTGCCAGCAGTTACTCGGGAGGGGCGGGCCAGCCCCAGCATTTT. Translated: CASSYSGGAGQPQHF.

V usage is TRBV5-1 and J usage is TRBJ2-7; D possibly corresponds to TRBD1 (6 bases). V lost 2 bases and J lost 0, with 12 bases in between. The CDR3 sequence is 15 residues long. Germline-derived CDR1 and CDR2 are SGHRS and YFSETQ. CDR3 nucleotides: TGCGCCAGCAGCTTCCTCGGGGACAACTCCTACGAGCAGTACTTC. Its protein product is CASSFLGDNSYEQYF.

The genes are TRBV27 and TRBJ1-6; the D gene is possibly TRBD1 (6 bases). This CDR3 is built from 13 residues. Trimming removed 6 bases from V and 9 bases from J, with 12 bases in between. CDR1 is MNHEY and CDR2 is SMNVEV in the germline V gene (reference sequence). CDR3 residues: CASSLDRISPLHF. DNA for the CDR3: TGTGCCAGCAGCCTCGACAGGATTTCACCCCTCCACTTT.